This paragraph covers one T cell receptor (delta chain) sequence. The sample belongs to a study of gamma-delta chains in newborns, infants, children. Across the study: Microbial exposure reportedly drives polyclonal innate γδ T cell expansion after birth.

CDR3 length: 25 residues. Looked up from germline, CDR1 is TVYSNPD and CDR2 is GDNSRS (reference sequence). The trim removed 4 bases at V and 0 bases at J, leaving 32 bases unmatched. TCRdb reprocessed the reads using CATT. The sample contains thousands of delta-chain clones, around 1.6% of which appear only once. This sequence was found in a child who was a newborn, infant or young child, either healthy, febrile or measles-vaccinated (not recorded which). The chain joins TRDV3 to TRDJ3; 8 bases are a match to TRDD2. The sequenced material came from blood. The DNA for the CDR3 is TGTGCCTCCTCCCTCCTTCCTAAGGAAGCGAGGTACGCTGGAGGGTCCTCCTGGGACACCCGACAGATGTTTTTC. This translates into CASSLLPKEARYAGGSSWDTRQMFF.